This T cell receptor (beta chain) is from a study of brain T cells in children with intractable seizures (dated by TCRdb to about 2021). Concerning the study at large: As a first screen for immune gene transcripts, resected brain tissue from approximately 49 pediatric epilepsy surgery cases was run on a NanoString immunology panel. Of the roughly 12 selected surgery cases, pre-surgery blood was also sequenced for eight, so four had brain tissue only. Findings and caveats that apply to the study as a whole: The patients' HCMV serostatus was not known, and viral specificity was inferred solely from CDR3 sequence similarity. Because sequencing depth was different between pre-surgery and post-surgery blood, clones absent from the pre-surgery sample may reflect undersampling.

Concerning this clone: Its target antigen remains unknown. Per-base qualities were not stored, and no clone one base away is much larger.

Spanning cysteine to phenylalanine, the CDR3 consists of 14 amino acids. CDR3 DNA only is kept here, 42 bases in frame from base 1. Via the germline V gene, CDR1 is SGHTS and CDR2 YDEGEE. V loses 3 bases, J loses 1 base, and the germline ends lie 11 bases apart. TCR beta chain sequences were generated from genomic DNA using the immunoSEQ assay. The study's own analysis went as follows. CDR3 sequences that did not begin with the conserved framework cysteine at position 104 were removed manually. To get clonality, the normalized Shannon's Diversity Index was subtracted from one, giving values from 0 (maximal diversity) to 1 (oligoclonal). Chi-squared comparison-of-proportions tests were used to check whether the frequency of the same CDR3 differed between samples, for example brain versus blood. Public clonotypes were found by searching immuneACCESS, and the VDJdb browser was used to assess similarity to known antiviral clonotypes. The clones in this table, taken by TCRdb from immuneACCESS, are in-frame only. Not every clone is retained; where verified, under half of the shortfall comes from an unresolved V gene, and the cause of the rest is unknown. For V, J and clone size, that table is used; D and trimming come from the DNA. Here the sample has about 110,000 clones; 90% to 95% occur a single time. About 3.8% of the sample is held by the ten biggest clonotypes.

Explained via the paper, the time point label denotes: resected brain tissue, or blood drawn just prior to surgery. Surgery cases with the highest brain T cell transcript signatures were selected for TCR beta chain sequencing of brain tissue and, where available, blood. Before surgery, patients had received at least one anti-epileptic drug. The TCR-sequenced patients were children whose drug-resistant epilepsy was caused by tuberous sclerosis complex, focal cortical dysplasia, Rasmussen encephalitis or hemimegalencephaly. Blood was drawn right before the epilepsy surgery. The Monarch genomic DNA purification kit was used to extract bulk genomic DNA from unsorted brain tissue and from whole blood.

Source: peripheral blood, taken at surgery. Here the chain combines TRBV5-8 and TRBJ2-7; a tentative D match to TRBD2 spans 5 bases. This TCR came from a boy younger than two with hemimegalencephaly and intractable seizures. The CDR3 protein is CASSSRGLSYEQYF. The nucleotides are TGTGCCAGCAGCTCCCGTGGACTGTCCTACGAGCAGTACTTC.